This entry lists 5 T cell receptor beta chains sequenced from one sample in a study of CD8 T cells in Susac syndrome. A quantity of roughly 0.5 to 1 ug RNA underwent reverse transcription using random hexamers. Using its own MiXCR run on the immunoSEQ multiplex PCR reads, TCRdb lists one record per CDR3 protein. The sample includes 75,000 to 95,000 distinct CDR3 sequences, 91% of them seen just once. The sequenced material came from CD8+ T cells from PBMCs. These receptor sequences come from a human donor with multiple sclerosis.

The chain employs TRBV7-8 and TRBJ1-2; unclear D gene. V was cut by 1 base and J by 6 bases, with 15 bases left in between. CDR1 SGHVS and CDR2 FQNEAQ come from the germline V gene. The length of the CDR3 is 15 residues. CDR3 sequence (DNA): TGTGCCAGCAGCTTAGTTAGGGTTTCGTCGGATGGCTACACCTTC. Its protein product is CASSLVRVSSDGYTF.

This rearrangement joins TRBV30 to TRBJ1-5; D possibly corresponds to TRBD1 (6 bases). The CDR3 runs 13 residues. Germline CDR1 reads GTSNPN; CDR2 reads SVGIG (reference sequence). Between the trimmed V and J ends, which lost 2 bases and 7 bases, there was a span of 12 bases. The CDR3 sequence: CAWSLGGDQPQHF. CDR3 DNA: TGTGCCTGGAGTTTAGGGGGGGACCAGCCCCAGCATTTT.

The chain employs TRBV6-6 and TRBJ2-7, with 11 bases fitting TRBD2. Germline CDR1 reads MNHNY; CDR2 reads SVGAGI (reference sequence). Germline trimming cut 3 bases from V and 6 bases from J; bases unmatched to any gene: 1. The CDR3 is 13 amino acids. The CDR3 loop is CASSYSGRAEQYF. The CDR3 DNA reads TGTGCCAGCAGTTATAGCGGGAGGGCCGAGCAGTACTTC.

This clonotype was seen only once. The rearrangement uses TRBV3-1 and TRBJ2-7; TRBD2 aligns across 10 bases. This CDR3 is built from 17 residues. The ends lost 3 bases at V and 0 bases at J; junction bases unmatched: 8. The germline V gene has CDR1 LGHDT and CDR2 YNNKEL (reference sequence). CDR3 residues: CASSHRGGTSVSYEQYF. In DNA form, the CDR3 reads TGTGCCAGCAGCCACCGAGGGGGGACTAGCGTCTCCTACGAGCAGTACTTC.

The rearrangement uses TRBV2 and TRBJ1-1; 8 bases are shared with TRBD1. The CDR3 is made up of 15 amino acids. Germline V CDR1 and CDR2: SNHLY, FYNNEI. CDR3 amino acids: CASSGQGAVSAEAFF. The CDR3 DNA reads TGTGCTAGCTCTGGTCAGGGGGCAGTCTCCGCTGAAGCTTTCTTT.